Following are 13 T cell receptor beta chains from one sample sequenced in a study of cytomegalovirus exposure and HLA in healthy donors. 60 Vbeta and 13 Jbeta primers were used in PCR. Data came from immunoSEQ multiplex PCR; TCRdb stores just in-frame clones and leaves some out. The sample includes fewer than 200,000 clones, around 68% of them seen just once. The sample was PBMCs. Receptors were obtained from a woman aged 40 to 49 in good health and CMV-seropositive.

This chain links TRBV15 with TRBJ2-2; 9 nucleotides align to TRBD2. The germline gives CDR1 LNHNV, CDR2 YYDKDF (reference sequence). The CDR3 is made up of 16 amino acids. With V trimmed by 0 bases and J by 5 bases, 4 bases remained unmatched. CDR3 in DNA: TGTGCCACCAGCAGAGATGGTAGCGGGAGAACCGGGGAGCTGTTTTTT. It yields the protein CATSRDGSGRTGELFF.

This clone was picked up a small number of times. This chain links TRBV4-3 with TRBJ2-3; 9 bases line up with TRBD2. The CDR3 has 17 amino acids. V gave up 0 bases and J gave up 6 bases; unmatched junction bases: 10. Germline values: CDR1 LGHNA, CDR2 YSLEER. The CDR3 bases are TGCGCCAGCAGCCAAGAGATTAGCGGGAGTATGTCGGATACGCAGTATTTT. Residues: CASSQEISGSMSDTQYF.

The table lists this clone with a count of one. V usage is TRBV4-3 and J usage is TRBJ2-3; a weak D match, TRBD1 (5 bases). From germline, CDR1 is LGHNA and CDR2 YSLEER. Trimming cost V 4 bases and J 2 bases, with 10 bases left between them. The CDR3 runs 14 residues. Here the CDR3 DNA reads TGCGCCAGCAGCCGAGACAGTGACACAGATACGCAGTATTTT. Its protein is CASSRDSDTDTQYF.

The V call is TRBV4-2, the J call TRBJ2-5; 15 positions match TRBD2. V was clipped by 1 base and J by 5 bases; unmatched bases: 5. This CDR3 is 17 amino acids long. Germline CDR1 and CDR2: LGHNA and YNFKEQ. CDR3 in DNA: TGTGCCAGCAGCCAAGGGACTAGCGGGAGGGCCTCCGAGACCCAGTACTTC. Translated, it gives CASSQGTSGRASETQYF.

Only a few counts were recorded for this clone. The J gene is TRBJ2-7, the V gene TRBV5-1, with D unresolved. V gave up 1 base and J gave up 2 bases, with 7 bases separating them. The CDR3 has 13 residues. CDR1 SGHRS and CDR2 YFSETQ come from the germline V gene. The CDR3 protein is CASSLTVPYEQYF. Here the CDR3 DNA reads TGCGCCAGCAGCTTGACGGTTCCCTACGAGCAGTACTTC.

This chain links TRBV4-1 with TRBJ2-1, with 16 bases fitting TRBD2. The germline CDR1 and CDR2 sequences are MGHRA and YSYEKL. The CDR3 has 16 amino acids. J gave up 7 bases and V 4 bases, and 4 bases lay outside the gene matches. CDR3 sequence (DNA): TGCGCCAGCAGCCCCGGGACTAGCGGGAGGGTTAATGAGCAGTTCTTC. It specifies CASSPGTSGRVNEQFF.

The chain recombines TRBV4-3 with TRBJ2-5, with TRBD2 as a possible D gene (6 bases). Looked up from germline, CDR1 is LGHNA and CDR2 is YSLEER. Trimming took 4 bases from V and 2 from J, leaving 17 bases between them. This CDR3 is built from 16 residues. DNA of the CDR3: TGCGCCAGCAGCCCAGACTACAACGGGGGACAAGAGACCCAGTACTTC. Amino acids: CASSPDYNGGQETQYF.

The chain has TRBV4-1 and TRBJ2-3; TRBD1 aligns across 8 bases. Germline trimming cut 2 bases from V and 4 bases from J; bases unmatched to any gene: 5. Germline CDR1 MGHRA, CDR2 YSYEKL. This CDR3 comprises 15 residues. As DNA, the CDR3 is TGCGCCAGCAGCCAACGGACAGGGTGGTCAGATACGCAGTATTTT. Translating gives CASSQRTGWSDTQYF.

V usage is TRBV18 and J usage is TRBJ2-3; 9 bases fit TRBD1. Germline CDR1 is KGHSH and CDR2 is LQKENI. The CDR3 loop spans 15 amino acids. V dropped 6 bases and J dropped 2; count of bases not matched to a gene: 6. CDR3 in amino acids: CASSSGQGNTDTQYF. DNA for the CDR3: TGTGCCAGCTCCTCGGGACAGGGCAACACAGATACGCAGTATTTT.

This clone was counted only a few times. This chain uses TRBV18 with TRBJ1-2, with D unresolved. The CDR3 totals 12 residues. The V end was cut by 5 bases, the J end by 4 bases, with 8 bases between. The V gene's germline CDR1 is KGHSH and CDR2 LQKENI. CDR3 amino acids: CASSADIYGYTF. The CDR3 DNA is TGTGCCAGCTCAGCAGACATCTATGGCTACACCTTC.

A few counts support this clone. Other DNA sequences of this sample code for an identical CDR3. This sequence joins TRBV7-9 and TRBJ1-6, with D possibly matching TRBD1 (6 bases). CDR1 and CDR2 (germline): SEHNR, FQNEAQ (reference sequence). The CDR3 spans 15 residues. V was pared by 6 bases and J by 7 bases, with 16 bases between. CDR3 region: CASSSRWDINSPLHF. The CDR3, as DNA: TGTGCCAGCAGTTCCCGCTGGGACATCAATTCACCCCTCCACTTT.

The chain carries TRBV6-4 and TRBJ2-1; 11 nucleotides match TRBD1. CDR3 size: 14 residues. Germline V CDR1 and CDR2: MRHNA, SNTAGT. J gave up 5 bases and V 4 bases, and 1 base lay outside the gene matches. The CDR3 here is CASSGTGGHNEQFF. The CDR3 DNA reads TGTGCCAGCAGTGGGACAGGGGGCCACAATGAGCAGTTCTTC.

The CDR3: CASSEQGPNINYGYTF. CDR3 DNA: TGTGCCAGCAGTGAACAGGGGCCCAACATTAACTATGGCTACACCTTC. J is TRBJ1-2 and V is TRBV27, with 7 positions matching TRBD1. The germline V gene has CDR1 MNHEY and CDR2 SMNVEV (reference sequence). The junction had 10 bases not matched to a gene; V was cut back by 5 bases and J by 1 base. This CDR3 has 16 amino acids.